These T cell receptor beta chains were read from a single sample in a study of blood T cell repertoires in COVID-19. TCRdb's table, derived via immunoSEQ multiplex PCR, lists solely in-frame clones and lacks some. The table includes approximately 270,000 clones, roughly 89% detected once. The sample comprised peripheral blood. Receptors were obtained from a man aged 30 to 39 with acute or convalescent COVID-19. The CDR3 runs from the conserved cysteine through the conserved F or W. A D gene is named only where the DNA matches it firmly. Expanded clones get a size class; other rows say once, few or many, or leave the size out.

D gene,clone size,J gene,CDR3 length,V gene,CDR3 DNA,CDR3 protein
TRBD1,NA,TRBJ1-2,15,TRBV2,TGTGCCAGCAGTTACCGAGCGACAGGGCTCTATGGCTACACCTTC,CASSYRATGLYGYTF
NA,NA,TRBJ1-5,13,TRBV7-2,TGTGCCAGCAGCTTTAGCAGGGATCAGCCCCAGCATTTT,CASSFSRDQPQHF
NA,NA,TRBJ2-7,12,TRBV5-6,TGTGCCAGCAGCTTAACAGACTACGAGCAGTACTTC,CASSLTDYEQYF
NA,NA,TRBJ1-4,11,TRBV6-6,TGTGCCACTGGACAGAATGAAAAACTGTTTTTT,CATGQNEKLFF
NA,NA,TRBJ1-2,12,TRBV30,TGTGCCTGGAGTGGGAGACTTCGAGGCTACACCTTC,CAWSGRLRGYTF
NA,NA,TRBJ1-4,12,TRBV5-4,TGTGCCAGCAGCTTCGCGGGGGAAAAACTGTTTTTT,CASSFAGEKLFF
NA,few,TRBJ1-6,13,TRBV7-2,TGTGCCAGCAGCTTAAGGGAGAGCTCACCCCTCCACTTT,CASSLRESSPLHF
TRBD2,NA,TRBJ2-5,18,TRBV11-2,TGTGCCAGCAGCTTAGTCGGACTAGCGGGGGGAGATGAAGAGACCCAGTACTTC,CASSLVGLAGGDEETQYF
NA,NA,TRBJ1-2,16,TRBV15,TGTGCCACCAGCAGAGCCTGGGGGGATGGCCCGGATGGCTACACCTTC,CATSRAWGDGPDGYTF
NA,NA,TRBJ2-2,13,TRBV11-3,TGTGCCAGCGGCACCCGGACTGGCGGGGAGCTGTTTTTT,CASGTRTGGELFF
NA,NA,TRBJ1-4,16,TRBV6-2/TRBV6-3,TGTGCCAGCAGTCTTGGAACAGGGTCAACTAATGAAAAACTGTTTTTT,CASSLGTGSTNEKLFF
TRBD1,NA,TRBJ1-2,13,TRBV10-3,TGTGCCATCGGGACAGGGAATAACTATGGCTACACCTTC,CAIGTGNNYGYTF
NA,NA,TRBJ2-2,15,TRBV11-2,TGTGCCAGCAGCTTAGGGGCTAGCAACACCGGGGAGCTGTTTTTT,CASSLGASNTGELFF
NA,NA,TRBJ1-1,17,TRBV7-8,TGTGCCAGCAGCTTAGTTTTGGGGCCACCCATGAACACTGAAGCTTTCTTT,CASSLVLGPPMNTEAFF
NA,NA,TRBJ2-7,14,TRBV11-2,TGTGCCAGCAGCCCGATCTCTCGGGGGAACGAGCAGTACTTC,CASSPISRGNEQYF
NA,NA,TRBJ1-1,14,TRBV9,TGTGCCAGCAGCGTAGCCAGGGGATACACTGAAGCTTTCTTT,CASSVARGYTEAFF
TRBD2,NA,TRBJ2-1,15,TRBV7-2,TGTGCCAGCAGCTTCACTAGCGGGGGCTTCGATGAGCAGTTCTTC,CASSFTSGGFDEQFF
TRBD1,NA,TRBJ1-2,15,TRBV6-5,TGTGCCAGCAGTTACTACGGACAGGGGTACGGTGGCTACACCTTC,CASSYYGQGYGGYTF
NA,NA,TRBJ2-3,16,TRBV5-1,TGCGCCAGCAGCTGGGGCCGGGACTCCATCACAGATACGCAGTATTTT,CASSWGRDSITDTQYF
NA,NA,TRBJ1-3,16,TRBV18,TGTGCCAGCTCACCCGTGGCGGGAAACTCTGGAAACACCATATATTTT,CASSPVAGNSGNTIYF
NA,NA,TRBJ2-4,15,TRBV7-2,TGTGCCAGCAGATTAGGTCCCAGGGAGGTAGACATTCAGTACTTC,CASRLGPREVDIQYF
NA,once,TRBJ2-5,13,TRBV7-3,TGTGCCAGCAGCCCAGGACTGAAAGAGACCCAGTACTTC,CASSPGLKETQYF
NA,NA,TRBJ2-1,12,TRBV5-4,TGTGCCAGCAGCTTCGGGAGAAATGAGCAGTTCTTC,CASSFGRNEQFF
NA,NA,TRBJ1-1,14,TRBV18,TGTGCCAGCTCACCAGGGCAACTGAACACTGAAGCTTTCTTT,CASSPGQLNTEAFF
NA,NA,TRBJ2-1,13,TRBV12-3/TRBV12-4,TGTGCCAGCAGTTTTGGAGGCTCTGATGAGCAGTTCTTC,CASSFGGSDEQFF
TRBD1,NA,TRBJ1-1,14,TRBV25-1,TGTGCCAGCAGTGAGGGACAGGGGGTCGGTGAAGCTTTCTTT,CASSEGQGVGEAFF
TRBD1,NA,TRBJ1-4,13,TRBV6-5,TGTGCCAGCAGTATGACAGGGGGGGGAAAACTGTTTTTT,CASSMTGGGKLFF
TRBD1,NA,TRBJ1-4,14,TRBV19,TGTGCCAGTACCAGACGACAGGGAGGTGAAAAACTGTTTTTT,CASTRRQGGEKLFF
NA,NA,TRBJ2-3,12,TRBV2,TGTGCCAGCAGTGCGCTAATGAATACGCAGTATTTT,CASSALMNTQYF